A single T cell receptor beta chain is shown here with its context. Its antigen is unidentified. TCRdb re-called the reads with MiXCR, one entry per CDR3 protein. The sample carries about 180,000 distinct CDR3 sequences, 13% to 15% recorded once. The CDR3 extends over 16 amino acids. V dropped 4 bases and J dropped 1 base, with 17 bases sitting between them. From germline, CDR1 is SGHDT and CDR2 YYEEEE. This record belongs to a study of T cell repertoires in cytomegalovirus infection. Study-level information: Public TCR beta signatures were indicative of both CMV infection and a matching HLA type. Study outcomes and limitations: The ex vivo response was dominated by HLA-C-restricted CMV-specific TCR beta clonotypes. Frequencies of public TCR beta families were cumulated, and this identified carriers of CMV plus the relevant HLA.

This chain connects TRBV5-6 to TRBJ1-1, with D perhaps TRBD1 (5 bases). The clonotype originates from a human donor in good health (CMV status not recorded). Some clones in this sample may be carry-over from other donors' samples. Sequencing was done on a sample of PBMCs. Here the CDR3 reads CASSRGPGLANTEAFF. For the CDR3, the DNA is TGTGCCAGCAGCAGAGGCCCAGGGCTCGCGAACACTGAAGCTTTCTTT.